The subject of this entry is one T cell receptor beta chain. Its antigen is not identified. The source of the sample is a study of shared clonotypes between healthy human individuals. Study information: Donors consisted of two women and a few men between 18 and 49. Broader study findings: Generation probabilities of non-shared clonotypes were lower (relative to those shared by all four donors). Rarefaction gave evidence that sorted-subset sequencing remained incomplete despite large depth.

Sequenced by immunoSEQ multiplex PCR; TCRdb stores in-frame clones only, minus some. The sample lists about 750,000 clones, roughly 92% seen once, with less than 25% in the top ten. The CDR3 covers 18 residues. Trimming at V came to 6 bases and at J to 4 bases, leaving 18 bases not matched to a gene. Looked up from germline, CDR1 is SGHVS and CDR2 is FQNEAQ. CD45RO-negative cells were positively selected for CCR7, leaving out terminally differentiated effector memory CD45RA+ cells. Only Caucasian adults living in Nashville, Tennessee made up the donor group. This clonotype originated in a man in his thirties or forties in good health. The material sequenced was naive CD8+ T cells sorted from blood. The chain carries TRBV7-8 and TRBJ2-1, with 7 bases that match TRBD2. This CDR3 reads CASRPLAGSGGTYNEQFF. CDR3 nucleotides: TGTGCCAGCAGACCCTTAGCGGGCTCGGGTGGGACGTACAATGAGCAGTTCTTC.